The T cell receptor beta chain under discussion was sequenced for a study of shared clonotypes between healthy human individuals. Study results and limitations: With few donors, the genetic and exposure-history diversity represented was limited. Between a handful of donors, naive CD4 clonotypes were shared at a level of about 5%.

With regard to this clone: Its cognate antigen is unknown.

Assay: immunoSEQ multiplex PCR; the TCRdb copy retains only in-frame clones and omits some. The sample has some 2,400,000 clones; approximately 94% are singletons. Germline loops: CDR1 MNHNS, CDR2 SASEGT. With 3 bases removed from V and 6 bases from J, the gap between germline ends came to 12 bases. This CDR3 is built from 14 residues. The source of this sequence is a man in his late teens or twenties in good health. Input material: naive CD4+ T cells sorted from blood. Documented subset: CD45RA+ positively selected. The V call is TRBV6-1, the J call TRBJ1-5; D possibly corresponds to TRBD1 (6 bases). This CDR3 reads CASSDLTGSQPQHF. The CDR3 nucleotides are TGTGCCAGCAGTGACCTTACAGGGAGTCAGCCCCAGCATTTT.